A selection of T cell receptor beta chains follows, all from one sample in a study of T cells after posttransplantation cyclophosphamide. Produced via immunoSEQ multiplex PCR; TCRdb's table is partial and in-frame only. The sample was found to contain approximately 41,000 clones, and every one recurs. Sequencing input: PBMCs. These receptors originate from a man in his fifties in good health, CMV-negative, and a related stem cell transplant donor. Both conserved end residues are trimmed from each CDR3. Clone size appears in some rows only: once, few, many, or a class for an expanded clone.

V,size,J,CDR3
TRBV6-5,many,TRBJ2-7,ASSSPGQGIYEQY
TRBV5-1,few,TRBJ1-4,ASSFTDRVSEKLF
TRBV7-9,many,TRBJ2-1,ASSPPGLALNEQF
TRBV15,many,TRBJ2-6,ATSSSFGVHSGANVLT
TRBV5-1,many,TRBJ1-1,ASSGDRVDAEAF
TRBV4-3,many,TRBJ2-7,ASSQSGVAGADREQY
TRBV29-1,many,TRBJ1-5,SVSHSNQPQH
TRBV6-5,many,TRBJ2-3,ASSPRGGPSDTQY
TRBV9,many,TRBJ2-7,ASSVGLAGPYEQY
TRBV11-2,many,TRBJ2-7,ASSTGVVSYEQY
TRBV7-2,many,TRBJ2-5,ASSSIAGGRVQY
TRBV5-1,.,TRBJ2-3,ASSFIPRTGGTDTQY
TRBV9,few,TRBJ2-3,ASTTGLAGYADTQY
TRBV7-8,many,TRBJ2-1,ASSFYQRGGVEQF
TRBV27,many,TRBJ2-3,ASRILSADTQY
TRBV5-1,many,TRBJ1-4,ASSPGRVGEKLF
TRBV18,many,TRBJ1-5,ASSPRQGSNLNQPQH
TRBV4-3,many,TRBJ2-5,ASSRRLVETQY
TRBV6-1,many,TRBJ1-5,ASSDGVSYSNQPQH
TRBV14,few,TRBJ1-2,ASRQAAGAFYGYT
TRBV7-6,many,TRBJ2-1,ASSLGSAGNSNEQF